One and the same sample provided the 24 T cell receptor beta chains below, sequenced in a study of PD-1 blockade in classical Hodgkin lymphoma. Time point meaning: cycle 4 day 1 (C4D1), after five to seven weeks of nivolumab. Relapses following autologous stem cell transplantation were seen in all patients, with brentuximab vedotin exposure varying. It was by magnetic negative selection that CD4+ T cells were purified from thawed PBMCs. The data were produced by immunoSEQ multiplex PCR, yet TCRdb's version contains in-frame clones alone and is incomplete. The table lists 15,000 to 20,000 clones, around 78% of them singletons. The source was CD4+ T cells from blood, collected before the fourth cycle of nivolumab. These receptors all come from a human donor with classical Hodgkin lymphoma.

This rearrangement joins TRBV14 to TRBJ2-2; a weak D match, TRBD2 (5 bases). Trimming pared 1 base from V and 4 bases from J, leaving 13 bases between. The germline CDR1 and CDR2 sequences are SGHDN and FVKESK. The CDR3 contains 16 residues. The CDR3: CASSQVRGPGTGELFF. For the CDR3, the DNA is TGTGCCAGCAGCCAAGTCAGAGGGCCTGGCACCGGGGAGCTGTTTTTT.

The chain carries TRBV25-1 and TRBJ1-2, with TRBD1 matching over 8 bases. CDR1 MGHDK and CDR2 SYGVNS come from the germline V gene. The CDR3 length is 13 residues. The V and J ends lost 0 bases and 10 bases, in that order; junction bases with no gene match: 4. Here the CDR3 DNA reads TGTGCCAGCAGTGAATATGGACAGGGAATCTACACCTTC. It codes for CASSEYGQGIYTF.

The chain uses TRBV7-2 and TRBJ2-7; 7 bases fit TRBD1. This CDR3 region has 15 residues. The ends lost 1 base at V and 4 bases at J; junction bases unmatched: 7. The germline V gene encodes CDR1 SGHTA and CDR2 FQGNSA. CDR3 residues: CASSLVGTESYEQYF. In DNA, the CDR3 is TGTGCCAGCAGCTTAGTAGGGACAGAGTCTTACGAGCAGTACTTC.

This clone was counted a few times. The chain recombines TRBV5-1 with TRBJ2-1; 8 bases map to TRBD2. The CDR3 totals 14 residues. Trimming cost V 0 bases and J 5 bases; bases outside gene matches: 1. Per the germline V gene, CDR1 is SGHRS and CDR2 is YFSETQ. CDR3 DNA sequence: TGCGCCAGCAGCTTGGCACTAGCGGACAATGAGCAGTTCTTC. Protein: CASSLALADNEQFF.

The chain carries TRBV28 and TRBJ1-5; TRBD1 aligns across 9 bases. CDR3 length: 15 amino acids. The germline CDR1 and CDR2 sequences are MDHEN and SYDVKM. Unmatched junction bases numbered 3, after V lost 2 bases and J lost 4 bases. The CDR3 coding sequence is TGTGCCAGCAGTTTACGGGGACAGGGAAATCAGCCCCAGCATTTT. Amino acids: CASSLRGQGNQPQHF.

The gene calls are TRBV7-9 and TRBJ2-2; no clear D gene. This CDR3 comprises 16 residues. Germline CDR1 is SEHNR and CDR2 is FQNEAQ (reference sequence). V gave up 1 base and J gave up 4 bases, with 13 bases separating them. For the CDR3, the DNA is TGTGCCAGCAGCTTAGTTCCGGGCTTCGGCACCGGGGAGCTGTTTTTT. Protein: CASSLVPGFGTGELFF.

CDR3 amino acids: CASMEGQMSSGANVLTF. The CDR3 nucleotides read TGTGCCAGTATGGAGGGGCAGATGAGCTCTGGGGCCAACGTCCTGACTTTC. The chain employs TRBV19 and TRBJ2-6, with a possible D match to TRBD2 (6 bases). With 7 bases removed from V and 0 bases from J, the gap between germline ends came to 16 bases. This CDR3 spans 17 amino acids. Per the germline V gene, CDR1 is LNHDA and CDR2 is SQIVND (reference sequence).

The rearrangement uses TRBV6-6 and TRBJ2-2; D unclear. The CDR3 covers 15 residues. V was trimmed by 5 bases and J by 4 bases, leaving 14 bases between them. Looked up from germline, CDR1 is MNHNY and CDR2 is SVGAGI (reference sequence). CDR3 region: CASSPVGLGTGELFF. The CDR3 DNA sequence: TGTGCCAGCAGTCCTGTGGGCCTGGGCACCGGGGAGCTGTTTTTT.

CDR3 bases: TGTGCCAGCAGTGAAGGGGGACTTCAGCAGTTCTTC. It encodes CASSEGGLQQFF. The V and J genes are TRBV6-1 and TRBJ2-1, with D possibly being TRBD2 (6 bases). V shed 1 base and J shed 11 bases, with 9 bases lying between them. This CDR3 spans 12 amino acids. Germline CDR1 reads MNHNS; CDR2 reads SASEGT.

The chain links TRBV10-3 to TRBJ2-3, with TRBD2 matching 8 bases. Germline V CDR1 and CDR2: ENHRY, SYGVKD. The V segment lost 5 bases and the J segment 2 bases; nucleotides outside the gene matches: 9. CDR3 length: 16 residues. CDR3 sequence (DNA): TGTGCCATCAGTCTAACTAGCGGAGCTACCACAGATACGCAGTATTTT. It translates to CAISLTSGATTDTQYF.

J is TRBJ2-1 and V is TRBV28; tentatively, D is TRBD2 (5 bases). This CDR3 contains 14 residues. Trimming stripped 8 bases from V and 9 bases from J, with 20 bases between. Germline V gene data show CDR1 as MDHEN and CDR2 as SYDVKM. The CDR3 coding sequence is TGTGCCAGCCACGCGGGCGGACCTCGAGGTGAGCAGTTCTTC. Protein sequence: CASHAGGPRGEQFF.

The V gene is TRBV4-1, the J gene TRBJ2-7; the match to TRBD1 covers 7 bases. This CDR3 has 14 amino acids. The germline CDR1 and CDR2 sequences are MGHRA and YSYEKL. After removal of 4 bases from V and 4 bases from J, the junction contained 7 bases not matched to a gene. CDR3 DNA sequence: TGCGCCAGCAGCCTCCGGACAGGAACTTACGAGCAGTACTTC. Translation gives CASSLRTGTYEQYF.

This chain uses TRBV5-1 with TRBJ2-1; 7 bases align to TRBD1. J gave up 8 bases and V 5 bases, and 16 bases lay outside the gene matches. The CDR3 loop spans 16 amino acids. Germline CDR1 is SGHRS and CDR2 is YFSETQ. The CDR3: CASSLVQGVGGDEQFF. The DNA for the CDR3 is TGCGCCAGCAGTTTAGTCCAGGGGGTTGGGGGCGATGAGCAGTTCTTC. The entire variable domain, with the rest obtained from reference TRBV5-1 and TRBJ2-1, is as follows: KAGVTQTPRYLIKTRGQQVTLSCSPISGHRSVSWYQQTPGQGLQFLFEYFSETQRNKGNFPGRFSGRQFSNSRSEMNVSTLELGDSALYLCASSLVQGVGGDEQFFGPGTRLTVL.

The rearrangement joins TRBV6-5 to TRBJ1-1, with 7 bases that match TRBD1. V shed 4 bases and J 6 bases; nucleotides not matched to a gene: 11. Germline CDR1 is MNHEY and CDR2 is SVGAGI. The CDR3 spans 15 residues. In DNA, the CDR3 is TGTGCCAGCAGTTCCTCGCACAGGGGCCCCCCTGAAGCTTTCTTT. Its protein product is CASSSSHRGPPEAFF.

As for this clone: Other DNA sequences in this specimen translate into the identical CDR3. V and J are TRBV10-3 and TRBJ1-1; 10 bases fit TRBD1. The germline CDR1 and CDR2 sequences are ENHRY and SYGVKD. CDR3 size: 15 residues. V dropped 6 bases and J dropped 5; count of bases not matched to a gene: 9. The CDR3 sequence is CAISGDRGFGTEAFF. The CDR3 nucleotides read TGTGCCATCAGCGGGGACAGGGGATTCGGTACTGAAGCTTTCTTT.

This chain uses TRBV11-1 with TRBJ2-2, with no clear D. The CDR3 consists of 13 residues. In germline, CDR1 is SGHAT, CDR2 FQDESV (reference sequence). Trimming removed 0 bases from V and 6 bases from J, with 5 bases in between. CDR3 region: CASSLAYPGELFF. The CDR3 DNA reads TGTGCCAGCAGCTTAGCTTATCCCGGGGAGCTGTTTTTT.

This clone came up once. V and J are TRBV5-1 and TRBJ2-3; no definite D call. The CDR3 spans 14 residues. Germline lookup yields CDR1 SGHRS and CDR2 YFSETQ. V was shortened by 1 base and J by 1 base, with 7 bases between the two germline ends. CDR3 sequence reads: CASSLSWGTDTQYF. The CDR3 DNA follows: TGCGCCAGCAGCTTGTCTTGGGGCACAGATACGCAGTATTTT. Filled out from reference TRBV5-1 and TRBJ2-3, the complete variable domain reads KAGVTQTPRYLIKTRGQQVTLSCSPISGHRSVSWYQQTPGQGLQFLFEYFSETQRNKGNFPGRFSGRQFSNSRSEMNVSTLELGDSALYLCASSLSWGTDTQYFGPGTRLTVL.

The rearrangement uses TRBV10-3 and TRBJ1-1, with unresolved D. The CDR3 is 17 residues long. Trimming removed 0 bases from V and 0 bases from J, with 14 bases in between. Germline CDR1 ENHRY, CDR2 SYGVKD. The CDR3 DNA sequence: TGTGCCATCAGTGAGTCGTGGGTTTGGCGGGTGAACACTGAAGCTTTCTTT. Translation: CAISESWVWRVNTEAFF.

The rearrangement uses TRBV30 and TRBJ2-6; weak D call: TRBD2 (6 bases). Germline-derived CDR1 and CDR2 are GTSNPN and SVGIG (reference sequence). V lost 2 bases, J lost 2 bases, and 10 bases lay in between. This CDR3 comprises 15 residues. The CDR3 bases are TGTGCCTGGAGTCGGGGGATAGCTGGGGCCAACGTCCTGACTTTC. Protein sequence: CAWSRGIAGANVLTF. Combining the CDR3 with reference TRBV30 and TRBJ2-6 gives the whole variable domain SQTIHQWPATLVQPVGSPLSLECTVEGTSNPNLYWYRQAAGRGLQLLFYSVGIGQISSEVPQNLSASRPQDRQFILSSKKLLLSDSGFYLCAWSRGIAGANVLTFGAGSRLTVL.

J is TRBJ2-7 and V is TRBV19, with TRBD2 as a possible D gene (7 bases). Between the trimmed V and J ends, which lost 1 base and 3 bases, there was a span of 13 bases. The CDR3 totals 15 residues. The V gene's germline CDR1 is LNHDA and CDR2 SQIVND (reference sequence). CDR3 DNA sequence: TGTGCCAGTAGTATAGGAGGGGGAGGGATCTACGAGCAGTACTTC. This codes for CASSIGGGGIYEQYF.

V and J are TRBV21-1 and TRBJ1-6; the table assigns TRBD1, which was not confirmed against the DNA. TRBV21-1 is an annotated pseudogene. The CDR3 has 15 amino acids. The CDR3 DNA reads as TGTGCCAGCAGCAAACCCCAGGGGAGACGATCACCCCTCCACTTT. It specifies CASSKPQGRRSPLHF.

The chain recombines TRBV9 with TRBJ2-6; D not resolved. V was cut by 2 bases and J by 3 bases, with 6 bases left in between. The CDR3 extends over 14 amino acids. Germline V gene data show CDR1 as SGDLS and CDR2 as YYNGEE. The CDR3 here is CASSVGFGANVLTF. CDR3 nucleotide sequence: TGTGCCAGCAGCGTTGGGTTTGGGGCCAACGTCCTGACTTTC.

This chain's CDR3 is CAWSVGVGNEQFF. The CDR3 DNA is TGTGCCTGGAGTGTAGGGGTGGGGAATGAGCAGTTCTTC. J is TRBJ2-1 and V is TRBV30, with D perhaps TRBD1 (5 bases). The germline gives CDR1 GTSNPN, CDR2 SVGIG (reference sequence). The CDR3 covers 13 residues. With 0 bases removed from V and 7 bases from J, the gap between germline ends came to 10 bases. Drawing the rest from reference TRBV30 and TRBJ2-1, the complete variable domain is SQTIHQWPATLVQPVGSPLSLECTVEGTSNPNLYWYRQAAGRGLQLLFYSVGIGQISSEVPQNLSASRPQDRQFILSSKKLLLSDSGFYLCAWSVGVGNEQFFGPGTRLTVL.

The chain combines TRBV6-1 with TRBJ2-3; D could derive from TRBD1 or TRBD2 (5 bases each). V lost 2 bases and J 3 bases, leaving 9 bases between the germline ends. CDR1 and CDR2 (germline): MNHNS, SASEGT. The CDR3 is 14 residues long. The CDR3 spells CASSESWGTDTQYF. In DNA form, the CDR3 reads TGTGCCAGCAGTGAAAGTTGGGGGACAGATACGCAGTATTTT.